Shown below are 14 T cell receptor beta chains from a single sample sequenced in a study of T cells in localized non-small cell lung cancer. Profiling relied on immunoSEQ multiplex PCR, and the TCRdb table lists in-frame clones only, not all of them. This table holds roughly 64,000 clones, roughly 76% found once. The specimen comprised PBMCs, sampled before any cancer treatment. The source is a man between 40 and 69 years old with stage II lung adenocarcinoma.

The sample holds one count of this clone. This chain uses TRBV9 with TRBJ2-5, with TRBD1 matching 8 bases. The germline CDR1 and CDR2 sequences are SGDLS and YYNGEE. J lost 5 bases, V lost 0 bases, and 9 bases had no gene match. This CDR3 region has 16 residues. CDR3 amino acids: CASSVDLRGPVETQYF. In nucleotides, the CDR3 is TGTGCCAGCAGCGTAGATCTCAGGGGGCCCGTGGAGACCCAGTACTTC.

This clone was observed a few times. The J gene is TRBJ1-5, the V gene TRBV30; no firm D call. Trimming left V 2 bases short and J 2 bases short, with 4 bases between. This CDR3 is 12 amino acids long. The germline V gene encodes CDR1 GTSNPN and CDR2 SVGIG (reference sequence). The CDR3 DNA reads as TGTGCCTGGAGTAGGGGCAATCAGCCCCAGCATTTT. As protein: CAWSRGNQPQHF.

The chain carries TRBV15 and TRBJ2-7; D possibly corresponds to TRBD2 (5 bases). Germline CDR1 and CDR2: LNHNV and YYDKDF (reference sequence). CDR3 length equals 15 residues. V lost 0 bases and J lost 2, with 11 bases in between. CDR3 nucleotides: TGTGCCACCAGCAGAGATCTGCTCGGGGCCTACGAGCAGTACTTC. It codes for CATSRDLLGAYEQYF.

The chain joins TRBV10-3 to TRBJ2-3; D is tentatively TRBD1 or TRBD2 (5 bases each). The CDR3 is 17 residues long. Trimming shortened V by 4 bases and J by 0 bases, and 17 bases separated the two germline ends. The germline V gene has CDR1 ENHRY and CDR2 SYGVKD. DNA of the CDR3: TGTGCCATCAGTGGTCGGCAGGGAGATATTAGCACAGATACGCAGTATTTT. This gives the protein CAISGRQGDISTDTQYF.

The CDR3 spells CASSTPGADEQFF. Here the CDR3 DNA reads TGCGCCAGCAGCACCCCGGGGGCGGATGAGCAGTTCTTC. The chain uses TRBV5-1 and TRBJ2-1, with D perhaps matching TRBD1 or TRBD2 (6 bases each). The germline CDR1 and CDR2 sequences are SGHRS and YFSETQ. The CDR3 is made up of 13 amino acids. The V end was cut by 4 bases, the J end by 8 bases, with 13 bases between. Full variable domain (rest looked up from reference TRBV5-1 and TRBJ2-1): KAGVTQTPRYLIKTRGQQVTLSCSPISGHRSVSWYQQTPGQGLQFLFEYFSETQRNKGNFPGRFSGRQFSNSRSEMNVSTLELGDSALYLCASSTPGADEQFFGPGTRLTVL.

CDR3 bases: TGTGCCAGCTCACCATCACAGGGGGCGAACACTGAAGCTTTCTTT. The encoded protein is CASSPSQGANTEAFF. V and J are TRBV18 and TRBJ1-1; 9 bases are a match to TRBD1. The CDR3 sequence is 15 residues long. Per the germline V gene, CDR1 is KGHSH and CDR2 is LQKENI. J gave up 1 base and V 2 bases, and 2 bases lay outside the gene matches.

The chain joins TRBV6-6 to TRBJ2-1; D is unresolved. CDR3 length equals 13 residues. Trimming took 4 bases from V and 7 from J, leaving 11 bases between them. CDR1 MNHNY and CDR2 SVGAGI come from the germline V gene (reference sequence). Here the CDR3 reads CASSFPLENEQFF. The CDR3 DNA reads TGTGCCAGCAGTTTCCCTCTAGAAAATGAGCAGTTCTTC.

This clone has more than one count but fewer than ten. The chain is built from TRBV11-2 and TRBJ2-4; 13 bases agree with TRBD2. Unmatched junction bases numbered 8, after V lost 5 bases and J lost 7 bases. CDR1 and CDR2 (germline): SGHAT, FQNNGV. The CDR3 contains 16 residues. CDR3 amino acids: CASSVGLAGAGNIQYF. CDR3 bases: TGTGCCAGCAGCGTCGGACTAGCGGGAGCCGGTAACATTCAGTACTTC.

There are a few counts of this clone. CDR3 loop: CSARGGEETQYF. The DNA of the CDR3 is TGCAGCGCCCGCGGGGGGGAAGAGACCCAGTACTTC. This chain links TRBV29-1 with TRBJ2-5, with 9 bases fitting TRBD2. Trimming cost V 7 bases and J 3 bases; bases outside gene matches: 3. The CDR3 extends over 12 amino acids. Germline CDR1 reads SQVTM; CDR2 reads ANQGSEA.

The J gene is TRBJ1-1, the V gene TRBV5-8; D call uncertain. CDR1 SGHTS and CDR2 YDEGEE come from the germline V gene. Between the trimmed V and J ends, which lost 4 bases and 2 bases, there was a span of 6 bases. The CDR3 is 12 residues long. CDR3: CASSLRNTEAFF. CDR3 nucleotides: TGTGCCAGCAGCCTCCGCAACACTGAAGCTTTCTTT.

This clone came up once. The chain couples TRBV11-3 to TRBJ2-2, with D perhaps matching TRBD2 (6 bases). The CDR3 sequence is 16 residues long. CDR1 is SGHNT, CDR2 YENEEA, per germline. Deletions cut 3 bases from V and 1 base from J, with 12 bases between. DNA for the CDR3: TGTGCCAGCAGCTTTAGGAGGGTGGGGAACACCGGGGAGCTGTTTTTT. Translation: CASSFRRVGNTGELFF.

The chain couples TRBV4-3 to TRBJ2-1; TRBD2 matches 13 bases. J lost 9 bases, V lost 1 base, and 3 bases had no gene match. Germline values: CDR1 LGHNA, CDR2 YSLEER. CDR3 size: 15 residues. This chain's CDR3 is CASSQGTSGRGEQFF. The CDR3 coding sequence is TGCGCCAGCAGCCAAGGTACTAGCGGGAGGGGTGAGCAGTTCTTC.

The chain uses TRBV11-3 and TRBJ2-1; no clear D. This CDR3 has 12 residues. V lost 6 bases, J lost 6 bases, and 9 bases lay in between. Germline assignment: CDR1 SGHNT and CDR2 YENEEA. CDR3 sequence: CASREVANEQFF. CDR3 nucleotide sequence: TGTGCCAGCAGAGAAGTTGCCAATGAGCAGTTCTTC.

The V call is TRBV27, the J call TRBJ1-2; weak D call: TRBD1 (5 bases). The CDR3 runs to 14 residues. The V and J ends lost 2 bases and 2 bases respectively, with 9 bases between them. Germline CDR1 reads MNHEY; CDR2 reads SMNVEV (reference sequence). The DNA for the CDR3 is TGTGCCAGCAGTTTAGACAGTTTAAACTATGGCTACACCTTC. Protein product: CASSLDSLNYGYTF.